This T cell receptor (beta chain) was recorded in a study of blood T cell repertoires in COVID-19 (dated by TCRdb to the early 2020s). Context from the whole study: Collaborator samples came from the United States, Italy and Spain and covered acute and convalescent phases of COVID-19. Subjects who had been exposed to COVID-19, were actively infected with it, or had recovered from it provided the deeply sampled blood TCRbeta repertoires that made up the dataset. The repertoires were released in a freely available public database meant as a resource for research on the immune response to SARS-CoV-2. HLA class I and class II types, where available, came from metadata supplied by the sample provider rather than from assay-based typing. The samples were drawn from two sources: the first 160 participants of the ongoing ImmuneRACE study, and 1,000 to 1,500 subjects contributed by 6 global collaborators. The sample metadata nearly always contained a de-identified subject ID, COVID-19 status, age in years and sex. The material from the prospective study consisted of cDNA or gDNA derived from T cells, B-cell-depleted T cells, or PBMCs. Overall study outcomes, separate from this receptor: Clinical and demographic metadata were provided uncurated, with the amount varying by source and participant.

CDR1 is given as SNHLY and CDR2 as FYNNEI, both from the germline V gene. V gives up 5 bases and J gives up 8 bases, and the segment between their germline ends measures 12 bases. The CDR3 contains 13 residues, cysteine and phenylalanine counted. Only the CDR3 DNA is retained, 39 bases long and in frame from the first base. Concerning this clone: Its antigen remains undetermined. Per-nucleotide qualities are absent, and no much larger clonotype sits a single base away.

Collaborating institutions collected whole blood in K2EDTA tubes following their own protocols. For TCRbeta analysis, collaborators shipped samples in one of three forms: frozen whole blood, isolated PBMCs, or DNA extracted from either of those sample types. TCRbeta CDR3 regions were amplified from genomic DNA by means of the immunoSEQ Assay, a bias-controlled multiplex PCR. Regarding the original processing steps: The number of nucleated cells in each sample was estimated by amplification of reference gene primers within the assay. To quantify the absolute abundance of each unique TCRbeta CDR3 rearrangement, sequence reads were collapsed and filtered. For each sample, productive Simpson clonality was calculated by taking the square root of Simpson's diversity index across productive rearrangements. TCRdb's version of the immuneACCESS table is confined to in-frame rearrangements and falls short of the full clone set. An unresolved V gene accounts for under half of the shortfall where checked; the remainder is of unknown origin. The DNA gave D and trimming, while V, J and clone size come from that table. The sample table contains some 150,000 clones; only one count was recorded for about 86% of them. The top ten constitute approximately 9% of the sample.

Recombination connected TRBV2 to TRBJ2-2, with the D gene not confidently named. Sequenced material: peripheral blood. The source of this sequence is a woman aged 45-59 years with active or convalescent COVID-19. The CDR3 region: CASSIADRGELFF. The bases read TGTGCCAGCAGTATAGCTGATAGGGGGGAGCTGTTTTTT.